This T cell receptor beta chain derives from a study of graft-versus-host responses after intestinal transplantation. Findings and limits, study-wide: There were GvH clones found in recipient marrow, and some of them appeared first in ileum or blood.

Profiling relied on immunoSEQ multiplex PCR, and the TCRdb table lists in-frame clones only, not all of them. This sample has tens of thousands of clones; around 96% occur once, and the top ten carry more than 1.5%. A word on this clone: Its antigen is still unknown.

The source of this sequence is a human patient who received an intestinal transplant, so some T cells may come from the graft donor. The sequencing used PBMCs, collected roughly 51 weeks after intestinal transplant.

The CDR3 region has the DNA TGTGCCAGTAGTATATCCGGGAACGAGCAGTACTTC. It codes for CASSISGNEQYF. The chain joins TRBV19 to TRBJ2-7; D perhaps matches TRBD2 (5 bases). V was trimmed by 2 bases and J by 5 bases, leaving 7 bases between them. CDR1 and CDR2 from the germline V gene are LNHDA and SQIVND (reference sequence). The CDR3 has 12 residues.